These T cell receptor beta chains were read from a single sample in a study of T cell clonotyping in hematopoietic cell transplantation. TCRdb's copy holds only in-frame clones and misses some; the assay was immunoSEQ multiplex PCR. There are tens of thousands of clones in the sample; 85% to 95% occur only once, and 0.85% lies in the top ten. Sequenced material: peripheral blood mononuclear cells. These receptors all come from a woman between 45 and 65 years old in good health. Some clones in this sample may be carry-over from other donors' samples. Both conserved end residues are part of each CDR3. The D gene is left open where the match is weak. Clone size is not always given. Where it is, it says once, few, many or a class for expanded clones.

TRBD1 TRBJ1-1 TRBV6-5 - CASSAFTGGPEAFF TGTGCCAGCAGTGCATTCACAGGGGGACCTGAAGCTTTCTTT
- TRBJ2-7 TRBV7-2 - CASSQSSGEQYF TGTGCCAGCAGCCAGAGCTCGGGCGAGCAGTACTTC
- TRBJ1-1 TRBV29-1 - CSVDKVAFMNTEAFF TGCAGCGTTGATAAGGTAGCTTTTATGAACACTGAAGCTTTCTTT
- TRBJ2-1 TRBV14 - CASSPYSYNEQFF TGTGCCAGCAGCCCCTATTCCTACAATGAGCAGTTCTTC
- TRBJ2-6 TRBV5-1 once CASSLPRVGANVLTF TGCGCCAGCAGCTTACCGCGGGTAGGGGCCAACGTCCTGACTTTC
- TRBJ2-3 TRBV1 once CTSSQDLWADTQYF TGCACCAGCAGCCAAGATCTTTGGGCAGATACGCAGTATTTT
- TRBJ1-1 TRBV4-1 - CASSFLHSMNTEAFF TGCGCCAGCAGCTTTTTGCATAGCATGAACACTGAAGCTTTCTTT
- TRBJ2-7 TRBV7-2 - CASSLQVGSYEQYF TGTGCCAGCAGCTTACAGGTCGGATCCTACGAGCAGTACTTC
TRBD1 TRBJ1-4 TRBV6-5 - CASQDRVLEKLFF TGTGCCAGCCAGGACAGGGTCTTGGAAAAACTGTTTTTT
- TRBJ2-5 TRBV10-3 once CASTPSLEQETQYF TGTGCCTCCACACCGTCACTAGAACAAGAGACCCAGTACTTC
- TRBJ1-1 TRBV11-2 - CASSRDRVTEAFF TGTGCCAGCAGCAGGGACCGGGTCACTGAAGCTTTCTTT
- TRBJ2-3 TRBV5-1 - CASSLDRGSTDTQYF TGCGCCAGCAGCTTGGACCGGGGTAGCACAGATACGCAGTATTTT
- TRBJ1-6 TRBV5-6 - CASSVGPGASPLHF TGTGCCAGCAGCGTAGGGCCCGGCGCTTCACCCCTCCACTTT
- TRBJ1-6 TRBV28 - CASLTWNKLSLGSYNSPLHF TGTGCCAGTTTGACGTGGAATAAGCTTTCACTCGGGTCCTATAATTCACCCCTCCACTTT
TRBD2 TRBJ2-5 TRBV11-3 once CASSLGTSGGQETQYF TGTGCCAGCAGCTTAGGGACTAGCGGGGGCCAAGAGACCCAGTACTTC
TRBD1 TRBJ1-5 TRBV6-5 - CASRRDSGFNQPQHF TGTGCCAGCAGGAGGGACAGCGGCTTCAATCAGCCCCAGCATTTT
- TRBJ2-7 TRBV4-2 - CASSQRTGGVEQYF TGTGCCAGCAGCCAACGTACAGGAGGAGTCGAGCAGTACTTC
- TRBJ2-5 TRBV18 - CASSLNPRETQYF TGTGCCAGCTCACTAAACCCTAGAGAGACCCAGTACTTC
- TRBJ2-3 TRBV6-6 once CASSYSPGDLADTQYF TGTGCCAGCAGTTACTCGCCGGGAGACTTAGCAGATACGCAGTATTTT
- TRBJ2-7 TRBV5-4 - CASSLAGGRIAYEQYF TGTGCCAGCAGCTTGGCTGGGGGCAGAATCGCCTACGAGCAGTACTTC
TRBD1 TRBJ1-4 TRBV18 - CASSPGTGATNEKLFF TGTGCCAGCTCACCAGGGACAGGGGCAACTAATGAAAAACTGTTTTTT
TRBD2 TRBJ2-3 TRBV7-2 once CASSRRTSGGASDTQYF TGTGCCAGCAGCCGTAGGACTAGCGGGGGGGCGTCAGATACGCAGTATTTT
TRBD1 TRBJ2-5 TRBV29-1 - CSASGTGAGTQYF TGCAGCGCCAGCGGGACAGGGGCAGGGACCCAGTACTTC
- TRBJ1-2 TRBV28 - CASSLYAGGYGYTF TGTGCCAGCAGTTTATACGCCGGTGGCTATGGCTACACCTTC
- TRBJ2-7 TRBV19 few CASSIYPMNEQYF TGTGCCAGTAGTATATATCCCATGAACGAGCAGTACTTC
TRBD1 TRBJ1-6 TRBV7-8 - CASSLAGTGGNSPLHF TGTGCCAGCAGCTTGGCGGGGACAGGGGGTAATTCACCCCTCCACTTT
- TRBJ2-1 TRBV5-1 - CASSFLQEHNEQFF TGCGCCAGCAGCTTTCTTCAGGAGCACAATGAGCAGTTCTTC
- TRBJ1-4 TRBV28 - CASSPRGGFTNEKLFF TGTGCCAGCAGTCCCAGGGGAGGATTCACTAATGAAAAACTGTTTTTT
- TRBJ1-2 TRBV5-1 - CASSFSGPYGYTF TGCGCCAGCAGCTTCTCTGGTCCCTATGGCTACACCTTC
- TRBJ2-7 TRBV7-2 - CASSLPGNSYEQYF TGTGCCAGCAGCCTTCCCGGGAACTCCTACGAGCAGTACTTC
- TRBJ1-2 TRBV6-1 - CASSESRVYGYTF TGTGCCAGCAGTGAATCCAGGGTCTATGGCTACACCTTC
- TRBJ1-6 TRBV2 - CASSEQGFGSPLHF TGTGCCAGCAGTGAACAGGGATTCGGTTCACCCCTCCACTTT
- TRBJ1-3 TRBV7-9 - CASSPSGTGNTIYF TGTGCCAGCAGCCCCAGCGGGACTGGAAACACCATATATTTT
TRBD2 TRBJ2-5 TRBV7-2 - CASSFSGAAGGQETQYF TGTGCCAGCAGCTTCTCCGGGGCAGCGGGGGGGCAGGAGACCCAGTACTTC
- TRBJ1-5 TRBV18 - CASSEDRTNQPQHF TGTGCCAGCTCGGAAGACAGGACGAATCAGCCCCAGCATTTT
- TRBJ1-3 TRBV7-9 - CASSPFTAFFGAGNTIYF -
- TRBJ1-1 TRBV14 - CASSPFPGNTEAFF TGTGCCAGCAGCCCCTTTCCGGGGAACACTGAAGCTTTCTTT
- TRBJ1-2 TRBV7-9 - CASSLRGEQLYGYTF TGTGCCAGCAGCCTTCGGGGGGAACAGCTTTATGGCTACACCTTC
- TRBJ2-5 TRBV5-1 once CASSLMTGAGETQYF TGCGCCAGCAGCTTGATGACGGGGGCGGGGGAGACCCAGTACTTC
- TRBJ1-5 TRBV11-2 - CASSLGVGQPQHF TGTGCCAGCAGCTTAGGGGTAGGGCAGCCCCAGCATTTT
- TRBJ2-3 TRBV7-3 - CASSLGGTGTDTQYF TGTGCCAGCAGCTTAGGGGGGACAGGCACAGATACGCAGTATTTT
- TRBJ2-1 TRBV6-5 - CASSYPGPYNEQFF TGTGCCAGCAGTTACCCAGGACCCTACAATGAGCAGTTCTTC